A selection of T cell receptor beta chains follows, all from one sample in a study of technical replicates of blood from a few donors. The data were produced by immunoSEQ multiplex PCR, yet TCRdb's version contains in-frame clones alone and is incomplete. The sample lists around 61,000 clones; 75% to 90% were seen once. Sequencing used PBMCs. The receptors originated from a human donor in good health. Some clones in this sample may be carry-over from other donors' samples. Both conserved end residues are part of each CDR3. The D gene is left open where the match is weak. Clone size is given for some rows only: seen once, a few or many times, or a class if the clone is expanded.

>.|TRBJ2-7|TRBD1|TRBV4-3
TGCGCCAGCAGCCCCCGTAGGACAGGTAGTTACGAGCAGTACTTC
CASSPRRTGSYEQYF
>.|TRBJ2-7|.|TRBV29-1
TGCAGCGTTGAAATTCCGAGCTCCTACGAGCAGTACTTC
CSVEIPSSYEQYF
>.|TRBJ1-1|.|TRBV6-5
TGTGCCAGCAGTTACCAAGGGGACACTGAAGCTTTCTTT
CASSYQGDTEAFF
>.|TRBJ2-1|.|TRBV11-3
TGTGCCAGCAGCCAAGACCAGGGCACCTACAATGAGCAGTTCTTC
CASSQDQGTYNEQFF
>.|TRBJ2-3|TRBD2|TRBV6-6
TGTGCCAGCAGATTACTAGCGGGAGGGCCGGATACGCAGTATTTT
CASRLLAGGPDTQYF
>.|TRBJ1-1|.|TRBV9
TGTGCCAGCAGCCAGGCAACCGCAGGCACTGAAGCTTTCTTT
CASSQATAGTEAFF
>.|TRBJ2-2|TRBD2|TRBV11-2
TGTGCCAGCAGCCCAGGGACTAGCGGGACCGGGGAGCTGTTTTTT
CASSPGTSGTGELFF
>once|TRBJ2-5|.|TRBV7-2
TGTGCCAGCAGCTTGAGACGTGAGACTCCGGCCCAGTACTTC
CASSLRRETPAQYF
>.|TRBJ2-5|TRBD1|TRBV9
TGTGCCAGCAGCCCCCGGGACAGGGGTCGTCAAGAGACCCAGTACTTC
CASSPRDRGRQETQYF
>.|TRBJ2-1|TRBD2|TRBV6-6
TGTGCCAGCAGTTACTCGAGTCTTCGAGGCGGGGGTGAGCAGTTCTTC
CASSYSSLRGGGEQFF
>.|TRBJ2-5|.|TRBV5-1
TGCGCCAGCAGCTTGGACATCCGCCAAGAGACCCAGTACTTC
CASSLDIRQETQYF
>.|TRBJ2-5|.|TRBV7-9
TGTGCCAGCAGCTTAGCGATCGGTTCGGGGGAGGAGACCCAGTACTTC
CASSLAIGSGEETQYF
>.|TRBJ2-3|TRBD2|TRBV9
TGTGCCAGCAGCGTAAGACTAGCGGGGAGCACAGATACGCAGTATTTT
CASSVRLAGSTDTQYF
>.|TRBJ2-2|TRBD1|TRBV4-2
TGTGCCAGCAGCCAAGACAGGGGGCCCGGGGAGCTGTTTTTT
CASSQDRGPGELFF
>.|TRBJ2-5|.|TRBV30
TGTGCCTGGAGTGTGAACAGCCAAGAGACCCAGTACTTC
CAWSVNSQETQYF
>once|TRBJ1-5|TRBD1|TRBV2
TGTGCCAGTAGCGGGACAGGGAGCGATCAGCCCCAGCATTTT
CASSGTGSDQPQHF
>.|TRBJ2-5|TRBD1|TRBV9
TGTGCCAGCAGCGGTTCCGGGACAGTACCCCAAGAGACCCAGTACTTC
CASSGSGTVPQETQYF
>once|TRBJ2-7|TRBD1|TRBV11-1
TGTGCCAGCAGCTCCCGACAGGGCTACTACGAGCAGTACTTC
CASSSRQGYYEQYF
>.|TRBJ2-6|TRBD1|TRBV2
TGTGCCAGCAGTGAGGAAAGGGGGCTAGGGGCCAACGTCCTGACTTTC
CASSEERGLGANVLTF
>.|TRBJ1-6|TRBD1|TRBV5-1
TGCGCCAGCAGCTTGGGGACAGGGACCAATTCACCCCTCCACTTT
CASSLGTGTNSPLHF
>.|TRBJ1-2|.|TRBV7-3
TGTGCCAGCAGCTCACCGGACAGTAGTGGCTACACCTTC
CASSSPDSSGYTF
>.|TRBJ1-4|.|TRBV4-1
TGCGCCAGCAGCCAAGCGGCGGGAGAGGGAAAACTGTTTTTT
CASSQAAGEGKLFF
>.|TRBJ2-1|TRBD2|TRBV5-6
TGTGCCAGCAGCTACTGGACTAGCGGGGTGGAAGAGCAGTTCTTC
CASSYWTSGVEEQFF
>.|TRBJ2-1|TRBD2|TRBV14
TGTGCCAGCAGCCAAGATCTTCGGCGGGGGGGCCTCAGGGGCAATGAGCAGTTCTTC
CASSQDLRRGGLRGNEQFF
>.|TRBJ1-2|TRBD1|TRBV4-2
TGTGCCAGCAGCCAGGGTACAGGGGGCGGAAGCTATGGCTACACCTTC
CASSQGTGGGSYGYTF
>.|TRBJ2-3|TRBD2|TRBV5-6
TGTGCCAGCAGCCTCCGGGGGGGCCTTACAGATACGCAGTATTTT
CASSLRGGLTDTQYF
>.|TRBJ2-1|TRBD2|TRBV2
TGTGCCAGCAGGGCCACTAGCGGGGGGCCGCAGTTCTTC
CASRATSGGPQFF
>.|TRBJ2-5|.|TRBV30
TGTGCCTGGAACGGTAACCAAGAGACCCAGTACTTC
CAWNGNQETQYF
>.|TRBJ1-2|.|TRBV30
TGTGCCTGGAGTGCCCTCCAGGGTGGAGGCTACACCTTC
CAWSALQGGGYTF
>.|TRBJ1-2|TRBD1|TRBV15
TGTGCCACCAGTCGGAGGGGGCTTGGCTATGGCTACACCTTC
CATSRRGLGYGYTF
>.|TRBJ2-1|TRBD2|TRBV5-4
TGTGCCAGCAGCTTACCTACCGGGGGGGGCCGCTACAATGAGCAGTTCTTC
CASSLPTGGGRYNEQFF
>.|TRBJ1-6|.|TRBV7-2
TGTGCCAGCAGCTTATTTGACAGCTATAATTCACCCCTCCACTTT
CASSLFDSYNSPLHF
>once|TRBJ2-3|.|TRBV6-7
TGTGCCAGCAGTTACTCCCAGGGATACACAGATACGCAGTATTTT
CASSYSQGYTDTQYF